This is a list of T cell receptor beta chains from one sample in a study of CD8+ T cells in alopecia areata. The protocol was immunoSEQ multiplex PCR, while the TCRdb copy is restricted to in-frame clones and leaves out a portion. The sample shows roughly 210,000 clones, 40% to 45% of them seen only once. The material was CD4+ T cells sorted from blood, obtained around week 36, from a patient treated with tofacitinib. These receptors were taken from a human donor with alopecia areata. CDR3s include the opening cysteine and the closing phenylalanine or tryptophan. A D gene is named only where the DNA matches it firmly. The size of a clone is reported for some rows only, either as once, few or many, or as a class for expanded clones.

d_call	j_call	clone_size	v_call	cdr3_nt	cdr3_aa
-	TRBJ1-5	few	TRBV18	TGTGCCAGCTCACCAGGGGCTAACAGGGCAGGTCAGCCCCAGCATTTT	CASSPGANRAGQPQHF
TRBD2	TRBJ2-7	-	TRBV29-1	TGCAGCGTCCAAGCGGGATACTACGAGCAGTACTTC	CSVQAGYYEQYF
-	TRBJ2-1	-	TRBV9	TGTGCCAGCAGCGTAGCTAGTGGGAACTCCTACAATGAGCAGTTCTTC	CASSVASGNSYNEQFF
-	TRBJ2-1	few	TRBV7-2	TGTGCCAGCAGCTTATCCGGTGCGGACGGTGAGCAGTTCTTC	CASSLSGADGEQFF
-	TRBJ1-1	once	TRBV29-1	TGCAGCGTTTGCAGGGGATCGCGGACTGAAGCTTTCTTT	CSVCRGSRTEAFF
TRBD1	TRBJ2-1	-	TRBV23-1	TGCGCCAGCAGTCAGCCAAGGACAGGGAAAATGGATGAGCAGTTCTTC	CASSQPRTGKMDEQFF
TRBD1	TRBJ2-6	-	TRBV23-1	TGCGCCAGCAGTCTCAAAGGGACAGGGCCCGTCTCTGGGGCCAACGTCCTGACTTTC	CASSLKGTGPVSGANVLTF
-	TRBJ1-5	-	TRBV4-1	TGCGCCAGCAGCCAAGTTCCCGGTCACCAGCATTTT	CASSQVPGHQHF
-	TRBJ2-3	-	TRBV10-1	TGCGCCAGCAACGGCAGGGTCACAGATACGCAGTATTTT	CASNGRVTDTQYF
-	TRBJ2-4	-	TRBV5-8	TGTGCCAGCAGCTTGGGGGGAAATGTCGAAAACATTCAGTACTTC	CASSLGGNVENIQYF
-	TRBJ2-1	few	TRBV5-1	TGCGCCAGCAGCTCGAGGGGAGGCTCGTCTGAGCAGTTCTTC	CASSSRGGSSEQFF
TRBD1	TRBJ2-7	-	TRBV27	TGTGCCAGCAGTAGAGGACAGGTACCCTACGAGCAGTACTTC	CASSRGQVPYEQYF
-	TRBJ1-5	-	TRBV4-1	TGTGCCAGCAGCCAAGAGAGTGATCAGCCCCAGCATTTT	CASSQESDQPQHF
-	TRBJ2-5	once	TRBV5-1	TGCGCCAGCAGCTTGACGGGGGCTAGGCGGCAAGAGACCCAGTACTTC	CASSLTGARRQETQYF
TRBD2	TRBJ2-3	-	TRBV28	TGTGCCAGCAGTTCCCAGCGGGAGTATATGGATACGCAGTATTTT	CASSSQREYMDTQYF
TRBD2	TRBJ2-7	few	TRBV19	TGTGCCAGTGCCCGGCGGAGCGGGAGTCTCTACGAGCAGTACTTC	CASARRSGSLYEQYF
-	TRBJ2-7	once	TRBV5-1	TGCGCCAGCAGCTTTCGACTAGAACTCGAGCAGTACTTC	CASSFRLELEQYF
TRBD2	TRBJ2-3	few	TRBV5-1	TGCGCCAGCAGGGGCGGGAGCAGAGGAACGCAGTATTTT	CASRGGSRGTQYF
-	TRBJ2-5	once	TRBV29-1	TGCAGCGTTGGTGGGGGAGGTGGGGAGACCCAGTACTTC	CSVGGGGGETQYF
TRBD2	TRBJ2-1	-	TRBV5-1	TGCGCCAGCAGCCCCGGCGGACTAGCGGGAGCGGGTGAGCAGTTCTTC	CASSPGGLAGAGEQFF
TRBD1	TRBJ1-4	-	TRBV5-1	TGCGCCAGCAGCCAAGACGGGACAGGTGGTGCTGAAAAACTGTTTTTT	CASSQDGTGGAEKLFF